The subject of this entry is one T cell receptor (beta chain). CDR3 length: 13 amino acids. V was cut by 4 bases and J by 6 bases, with 11 bases left in between. Germline CDR1 reads SGDLS; CDR2 reads YYNGEE. This sample was taken from a study of shared clonotypes between healthy human individuals. Running of the assay took place at deep level. Per sorted-subset replicate PCR, input was about 180 ng DNA, representing about 29,000 T cell genomes. Data came from immunoSEQ multiplex PCR; TCRdb stores just in-frame clones and leaves some out. The sample lists 650,000 to 700,000 clones; less than 95% were seen once.

The chain uses TRBV9 and TRBJ2-1, with D perhaps TRBD1 (5 bases). This TCR came from a man aged 18 to 29 in good health. Some clones in this sample may be carry-over from other donors' samples. The sequencing sample was made of memory CD8+ T cells from PBMCs. Subset of the sample: CD45RO+ cells pooled with CCR7-negative TemRA cells. In nucleotides, the CDR3 is TGTGCCAGCAGCCGAAGCAGGGTCAATGAGCAGTTCTTC. This gives the protein CASSRSRVNEQFF.